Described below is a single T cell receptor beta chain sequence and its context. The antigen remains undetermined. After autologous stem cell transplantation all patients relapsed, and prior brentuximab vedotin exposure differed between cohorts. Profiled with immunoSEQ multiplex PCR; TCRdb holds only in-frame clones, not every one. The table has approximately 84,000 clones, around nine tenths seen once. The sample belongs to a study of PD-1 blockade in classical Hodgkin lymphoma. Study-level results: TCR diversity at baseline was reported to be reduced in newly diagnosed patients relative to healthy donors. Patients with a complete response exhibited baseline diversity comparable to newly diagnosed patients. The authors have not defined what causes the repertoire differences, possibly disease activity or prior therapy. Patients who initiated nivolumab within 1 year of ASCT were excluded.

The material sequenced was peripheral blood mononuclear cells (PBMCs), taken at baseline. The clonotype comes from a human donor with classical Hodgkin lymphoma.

The CDR3 DNA sequence: TGCGCCAGCAGCCCAGGGACCCACAGTAACTATGGCTACACCTTC. Encoded protein: CASSPGTHSNYGYTF. This chain joins TRBV5-1 and TRBJ1-2; tentatively, D is TRBD1 (5 bases). CDR1 and CDR2 (germline): SGHRS, YFSETQ. The CDR3 length is 15 residues. Trimming stripped 4 bases from V and 1 base from J, with 14 bases between.